The clone carrying this TCR beta chain was found many times. Antigen specificity is unknown. The sample is drawn from a study of human T cells and chemical hapten exposure. Study summary: Subjects had 2% DPC placed on approximately 2 cm by approximately 2 cm of upper inner arm skin for sensitization.

Individual cDNA molecules each carried unique molecular identifiers attached by the library. Using its own MiXCR run on the RACE reads, TCRdb lists one record per CDR3 protein. The data hold tens of thousands of distinct CDR3 sequences, with around 9.4% observed a single time. Study outcomes and limitations: There was a positive correlation between PT1 expanded TCR counts and patch test score. Expanded TCR sets contained significantly more large CDR3 similarity clusters than controls.

This CDR3 is 13 amino acids long. Trimming took off 5 bases at V and 7 bases at J, with 14 bases between the two ends. CDR1 LGHNA and CDR2 YSLEER come from the germline V gene. Time point given: patch test 2, 6 weeks after DPC sensitization. As to treatment: therapeutic diphenylcyclopropenone sensitization with weekly scalp DPC. V usage is TRBV4-3 and J usage is TRBJ1-1; D possibly corresponds to TRBD1 (5 bases). The source material was whole blood, sampled in connection with sensitization to the hapten diphenylcyclopropenone (DPC). This sequence originates from a woman in her fifties or sixties with alopecia areata. Some clones in this sample may be carry-over from other donors' samples. In DNA, the CDR3 is TGCGCCAGCAGCTCTCTGGACACCCTTGAAGCTTTCTTT. Amino acids: CASSSLDTLEAFF.